This record concerns one T cell receptor (beta chain) sequence. Its antigen is unidentified. The data stem from a study of T-cell memory formation after mild COVID-19. Findings and caveats of the study: Contracting clones, day 15 to 85, had balanced CD4/CD8, and later expanders favored CD4+.

TCRdb fed the 5' RACE reads into MiXCR, producing one record per CDR3 protein. The table includes approximately 300,000 distinct CDR3 sequences, 15% to 20% detected once. The sequence came from a man aged 18 to 29 who had mild COVID-19 (a few samples of this study predate the infection). Cell type and time point are not known. Sequencing input: PBMCs or a T cell subset sorted from them (not recorded which).

The CDR3 DNA reads TGTGCCAGCAGCTCCGCCTACGAGCAGTACGTC. Amino acids: CASSSAYEQYV. V is TRBV7-9 and J is TRBJ2-7; no firm D call. From germline, CDR1 is SEHNR and CDR2 FQNEAQ (reference sequence). Trimming shortened V by 4 bases and J by 2 bases, and 3 bases separated the two germline ends. This CDR3 contains 11 residues.